This passage covers 9 T cell receptor beta chains from one sample sequenced in a study of glioma-infiltrating T cells. TCR alpha and beta CDR3 regions were amplified from RNA using iRepertoire nested multiplex PCR. Each CDR3 protein gets one entry after TCRdb re-called the multiplex PCR reads with MiXCR. This sample has a few thousand distinct CDR3 sequences, with approximately 34% found just once. The sample comprised glioma tissue, nonneoplastic brain tissue, or PBMCs (not recorded which). The source is a human donor with low-grade glioma or glioblastoma, undergoing nonglioma brain surgery, or in good health (not recorded which).

Sample share makes this clonotype medium-sized. J is TRBJ1-1 and V is TRBV2; tentatively, D is TRBD1 (5 bases). The CDR3 has 12 amino acids. Per the germline V gene, CDR1 is SNHLY and CDR2 is FYNNEI. V lost 7 bases and J lost 8, with 14 bases in between. The CDR3 DNA sequence: TGTGCCAGCACCCGAAAGGGGACCGAAGCTTTCTTT. Protein: CASTRKGTEAFF.

This clonotype is judged medium-sized. The V and J genes are TRBV28 and TRBJ2-1; possibly TRBD2 for D (5 bases). The germline gives CDR1 MDHEN, CDR2 SYDVKM. Between the trimmed V and J ends, which lost 11 bases and 6 bases, there was a span of 26 bases. This CDR3 is 16 amino acids long. The CDR3 protein is CAVLPPGKEAFNEQFF. DNA of the CDR3: TGTGCCGTCCTACCCCCGGGGAAAGAGGCCTTCAATGAGCAGTTCTTC. Using reference TRBV28 and TRBJ2-1 for the parts outside the CDR3, the full variable domain is DVKVTQSSRYLVKRTGEKVFLECVQDMDHENMFWYRQDPGLGLRLIYFSYDVKMKEKGDIPEGYSVSREKKERFSLILESASTNQTSMYLCAVLPPGKEAFNEQFFGPGTRLTVL.

This clonotype was seen only once. The junction differs from germline at one of its ends, possibly a read error. V is TRBV7-2 and J is TRBJ1-1; 7 bases are a match to TRBD1. This CDR3 contains 15 residues. Germline loops: CDR1 SGHTA, CDR2 FQGNSA. The CDR3: CASRLTGTANTEAFF. For the CDR3, the DNA is TGTGCCAGCAGACTTACCGGGACAGCTAACACTGAAGCCTTCTTT.

By frequency in the sample, this clonotype is medium-sized. CDR3 nucleotide sequence: TGTGCCAGCAGTTTTTCAGGGCCATTCTACGAGCAGTACTTC. This sequence encodes CASSFSGPFYEQYF. V and J are TRBV27 and TRBJ2-7, with D possibly being TRBD1 (5 bases). The CDR3 extends over 14 amino acids. CDR1 is MNHEY, CDR2 SMNVEV, per germline (reference sequence). Trimming shortened V by 3 bases and J by 3 bases, and 12 bases separated the two germline ends.

Within the sample, this clonotype is medium-sized. The rearrangement uses TRBV27 and TRBJ2-7; 9 nucleotides line up with TRBD1. Trimming removed 6 bases from V and 6 bases from J; junction bases left unmatched: 12. This CDR3 spans 15 amino acids. CDR1 and CDR2 (germline): MNHEY, SMNVEV (reference sequence). The CDR3, as DNA: TGTGCCAGCAGCTTGAACCGGGACAGGGTAGGCGAGCAGTACTTC. Residues: CASSLNRDRVGEQYF.

The rearrangement uses TRBV5-4 and TRBJ2-5, with D possibly being TRBD2 (6 bases). Per germline, CDR1 SGHNT and CDR2 YYREEE (reference sequence). The CDR3 is 13 amino acids. Deletions cut 1 base from V and 5 bases from J, with 9 bases between. The CDR3, as DNA: TGTGCCAGCAGCTTGAGTCTAGCGGAGACCCAGTACTTC. This gives the protein CASSLSLAETQYF.

This clonotype has a count of ten or more. V is TRBV11-2 and J is TRBJ2-7; D not certain. V was pared by 1 base and J by 6 bases, with 10 bases between. Germline loops: CDR1 SGHAT, CDR2 FQNNGV. This CDR3 has 13 amino acids. The CDR3 DNA sequence: TGTGCCAGCAGCTTAGTCCAGGCTGGCGAGCAGTACGTC. The encoded protein is CASSLVQAGEQYV.

This clonotype is deemed medium-sized. V is TRBV2 and J is TRBJ1-5, with D unclear. V gave up 3 bases and J gave up 1 base, with 10 bases separating them. This CDR3 has 15 residues. Germline V gene data show CDR1 as SNHLY and CDR2 as FYNNEI. This chain's CDR3 is CASSDRWSSNQPQHF. The CDR3 DNA follows: TGTGCCAGCAGTGATAGGTGGTCGAGCAATCAGCCCCAGCATTTT.

By share of the sample, this clonotype is medium-sized (0.01 to 0.1%). The rearrangement joins TRBV9 to TRBJ1-5; 9 positions match TRBD1. Germline V gene data show CDR1 as SGDLS and CDR2 as YYNGEE. The V segment lost 0 bases and the J segment 5 bases; nucleotides outside the gene matches: 0. CDR3 length equals 14 residues. CDR3 nucleotide sequence: TGTGCCAGCAGCGTAGGACAGGGGGATCAGCCCCAGCATTTT. It codes for CASSVGQGDQPQHF.